Listed below are T cell receptor beta chains from one sample, sequenced in a study of shared clonotypes between healthy human individuals. Produced via immunoSEQ multiplex PCR; TCRdb's table is partial and in-frame only. The sample comprises 450,000 to 500,000 clones, about 84% of which are singletons, and 10% to 15% rests with the top ten. The sample comprised PBMCs. The receptor source for this set is a woman aged 40 to 50 in good health. Some clones in this sample may be carry-over from other donors' samples. The CDR3 runs from the conserved cysteine through the conserved F or W. The D gene is left open where the match is weak. Only part of the rows carry a size: once, few, many, or a class if the clone is expanded.

CDR3	DNA	size	V	J	D
CASSLALRATPYEQYF	TGTGCCAGCAGCTTAGCGCTAAGGGCTACTCCCTACGAGCAGTACTTC	.	TRBV7-9	TRBJ2-7	.
CASSRQSSGADVLTF	TGCGCCAGCAGCCGGCAAAGCTCTGGGGCCGACGTCCTGACTTTC	.	TRBV4-3	TRBJ2-6	.
CASSLDLGAGDEQYF	TGCGCCAGCAGCTTGGATCTGGGGGCGGGAGACGAGCAGTACTTC	.	TRBV5-1	TRBJ2-7	.
CASSPLSGSRPQHF	TGTGCCAGCAGCCCCCTTTCCGGGTCGCGGCCCCAGCATTTT	.	TRBV7-2	TRBJ1-5	.
CASSPSGSNTEAFF	TGTGCCAGCAGCCCCAGTGGGTCGAACACTGAAGCTTTCTTT	.	TRBV9	TRBJ1-1	.
CASPGRHEFYSNQPQHF	TGTGCCAGCCCGGGGAGGCACGAGTTTTATAGCAATCAGCCCCAGCATTTT	.	TRBV27	TRBJ1-5	.
CASSLVDRGMNTEAFF	TGTGCCAGCAGTTTAGTGGACAGGGGTATGAACACTGAAGCTTTCTTT	.	TRBV28	TRBJ1-1	TRBD1
CASSRQGSTPEAFF	TGCGCCAGTTCCCGACAGGGAAGCACCCCTGAAGCTTTCTTT	.	TRBV10-2	TRBJ1-1	TRBD1
CASSEVRGTNSPLHF	TGTGCCAGCAGTGAGGTCCGGGGCACTAATTCACCCCTCCACTTT	many	TRBV2	TRBJ1-6	.
CSVAFGLNTEAFF	TGCAGCGTTGCATTTGGTCTGAACACTGAAGCTTTCTTT	many	TRBV29-1	TRBJ1-1	.